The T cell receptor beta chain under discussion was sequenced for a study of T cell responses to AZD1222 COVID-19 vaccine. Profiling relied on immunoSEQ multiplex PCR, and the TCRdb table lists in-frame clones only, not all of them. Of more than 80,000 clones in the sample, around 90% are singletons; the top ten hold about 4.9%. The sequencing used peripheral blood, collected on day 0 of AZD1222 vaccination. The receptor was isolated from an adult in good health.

The CDR3 region is CASGWGTEAFF. The CDR3 bases are TGTGCTAGTGGTTGGGGCACTGAAGCTTTCTTT. The rearrangement uses TRBV12-5 and TRBJ1-1; D remains ambiguous. This CDR3 region has 11 residues. From germline, CDR1 is LGHNT and CDR2 FRNRAP. Trimming removed 4 bases from V and 4 bases from J, with 4 bases in between.